This TCR beta chain emerged from a study of CD8 T cells in Susac syndrome. Across the study: Among the Susac syndrome patients who underwent sequencing, about 6 had clinically active disease, while 8 or 9 of them were in remission. Patients with Susac syndrome were therapy-naive, on corticosteroids, or on intravenous immunoglobulin alone at the time that blood was drawn.

After extraction with the RNeasy kit, roughly 0.5 to 1 ug of the RNA was reverse transcribed using random hexamers. TCRdb re-analysed the immunoSEQ multiplex PCR reads in MiXCR, keeping a single row per CDR3 protein. The sample gives about 77,000 distinct CDR3 sequences, about 93% of which show up once; roughly 0.5% is in the top ten. V was trimmed by 6 bases and J by 3 bases, leaving 17 bases between them. This CDR3 is built from 16 residues. CDR1 and CDR2 from the germline V gene are LGHDT and YNNKEL (reference sequence). The sequence was collected from a human donor with Susac syndrome. Sequencing was carried out using CD4+ T cells from PBMCs. The chain recombines TRBV3-1 with TRBJ2-2, with D perhaps given as TRBD1 or TRBD2 (6 bases each). The CDR3 spells CASRPQGGLDTGELFF. DNA of the CDR3: TGTGCCAGCAGACCTCAAGGGGGGCTGGACACCGGGGAGCTGTTTTTT.